One and the same sample provided the 32 T cell receptor beta chains below, sequenced in a study of monozygotic twins with cystic fibrosis. The protocol was immunoSEQ multiplex PCR, while the TCRdb copy is restricted to in-frame clones and leaves out a portion. The profile shows some 31,000 clones, around four fifths of them singletons. Sequencing was carried out using blood. The receptor set was obtained from a girl under 10 years old with cystic fibrosis.

The chain joins TRBV2 to TRBJ2-7; TRBD1 agrees at 8 bases. The CDR3 loop spans 15 amino acids. The V gene's germline CDR1 is SNHLY and CDR2 FYNNEI. V lost 6 bases, J lost 1 base, and 8 bases stayed unmatched. CDR3 region: CASRTRTGLSYEQYF. CDR3 in DNA: TGTGCCAGCAGAACTCGGACAGGGCTTTCCTACGAGCAGTACTTC.

On this clone itself: One end of the junction is discordant with germline, which a read error may explain. The chain carries TRBV6-5 and TRBJ1-1, with 7 bases identical to TRBD1. The CDR3 is 14 amino acids. The V gene's germline CDR1 is MNHEY and CDR2 SVGAGI. The DNA of the CDR3 is TGTGCCAGCAGTAGGACAGGATCAAACACTGAAACTTTCTTT. Amino acid sequence: CASSRTGSNTETFF.

The J gene is TRBJ1-2, the V gene TRBV4-1; possibly TRBD1 for D (5 bases). Trimming removed 1 base at V and 3 bases at J, with 12 bases between. CDR3 length equals 15 residues. CDR1 and CDR2 (germline): MGHRA, YSYEKL. CDR3 protein: CASSQGDGTYYGYTF. CDR3 in DNA: TGCGCCAGCAGCCAAGGGGACGGGACGTACTATGGCTACACCTTC.

The V call is TRBV27, the J call TRBJ2-7; D is perhaps TRBD2 (6 bases). Trimming took 5 bases from V and 0 from J, leaving 11 bases between them. CDR1 and CDR2 from the germline V gene are MNHEY and SMNVEV (reference sequence). This CDR3 has 14 residues. CDR3: CASSISGSSYEQYF. CDR3 DNA sequence: TGTGCCAGCAGTATTAGCGGAAGCTCCTACGAGCAGTACTTC.

This chain connects TRBV5-1 to TRBJ2-2, with unresolved D. Germline V gives CDR1 SGHRS, CDR2 YFSETQ. The CDR3 totals 14 residues. V was shortened by 0 bases and J by 4 bases, with 7 bases between the two germline ends. The CDR3 nucleotides read TGCGCCAGCAGCTTGGTAGGGCGCACCGGGGAGCTGTTTTTT. This sequence encodes CASSLVGRTGELFF.

The chain employs TRBV5-1 and TRBJ2-7; maybe TRBD2 (7 bases). The CDR3 spans 14 residues. The V end was cut by 4 bases, the J end by 0 bases, with 11 bases between. The V gene's germline CDR1 is SGHRS and CDR2 YFSETQ. The CDR3 region has the DNA TGCGCCAGCAGCCGGGGGGACAACTCCTACGAGCAGTACTTC. Translating it yields CASSRGDNSYEQYF.

The chain employs TRBV28 and TRBJ2-3; 11 nucleotides agree with TRBD2. The germline gives CDR1 MDHEN, CDR2 SYDVKM. There are 14 residues in the CDR3. The ends lost 6 bases at V and 6 bases at J; junction bases unmatched: 5. The chain's CDR3 is CASSKLAGVDTQYF. The DNA for the CDR3 is TGTGCCAGCAGCAAACTAGCGGGAGTGGATACGCAGTATTTT.

This clone was found a few times. V gene TRBV28 combines with J gene TRBJ2-2; a weak D match, TRBD1 (6 bases). Germline V gene data show CDR1 as MDHEN and CDR2 as SYDVKM. The CDR3 runs 12 residues. The germline V and J ends were trimmed by 6 bases and 9 bases, with 11 bases remaining between them. CDR3: CASREQGWELFF. The DNA for the CDR3 is TGTGCCAGCAGAGAACAGGGCTGGGAGCTGTTTTTT. Filled out from reference TRBV28 and TRBJ2-2, the complete variable domain reads DVKVTQSSRYLVKRTGEKVFLECVQDMDHENMFWYRQDPGLGLRLIYFSYDVKMKEKGDIPEGYSVSREKKERFSLILESASTNQTSMYLCASREQGWELFFGEGSRLTVL.

The CDR3 sequence: CASPGGSTAMHEQYF. CDR3 nucleotides: TGTGCCAGTCCGGGCGGGAGCACCGCAATGCACGAGCAGTACTTC. The rearrangement uses TRBV19 and TRBJ2-7; 7 nucleotides agree with TRBD2. V was clipped by 8 bases and J by 5 bases; unmatched bases: 15. The CDR3 length is 15 residues. The germline V gene encodes CDR1 LNHDA and CDR2 SQIVND (reference sequence). Together with reference TRBV19 and TRBJ2-7, the CDR3 gives the full variable domain: DGGITQSPKYLFRKEGQNVTLSCEQNLNHDAMYWYRQDPGQGLRLIYYSQIVNDFQKGDIAEGYSVSREKKESFPLTVTSAQKNPTAFYLCASPGGSTAMHEQYFGPGTRLTVT.

This sequence joins TRBV5-1 and TRBJ2-7; 8 nucleotides align to TRBD2. The germline V gene has CDR1 SGHRS and CDR2 YFSETQ. With V trimmed by 0 bases and J by 0 bases, 8 bases remained unmatched. This CDR3 is 17 amino acids long. CDR3 in DNA: TGCGCCAGCAGCTTGGGGCTAGCGGGTCAGAGCTCCTACGAGCAGTACTTC. The encoded protein is CASSLGLAGQSSYEQYF. Looking up the rest from reference TRBV5-1 and TRBJ2-7 gives the full variable domain: KAGVTQTPRYLIKTRGQQVTLSCSPISGHRSVSWYQQTPGQGLQFLFEYFSETQRNKGNFPGRFSGRQFSNSRSEMNVSTLELGDSALYLCASSLGLAGQSSYEQYFGPGTRLTVT.

The CDR3 bases are TGCGCCAGCAGAACTCCCTCCTCGGGACAGGCGAGCTCTGGGGCCAACGTCCTGACTTTC. Protein sequence: CASRTPSSGQASSGANVLTF. V usage is TRBV5-1 and J usage is TRBJ2-6, with 8 bases lining up with TRBD1. V was pared by 5 bases and J by 0 bases, with 16 bases of the junction left unmatched. Per germline, CDR1 SGHRS and CDR2 YFSETQ. This CDR3 region has 20 residues.

The chain couples TRBV14 to TRBJ1-4; D not certain. Germline lookup yields CDR1 SGHDN and CDR2 FVKESK. This CDR3 is built from 15 residues. Between the trimmed V and J ends, which lost 1 base and 8 bases, there was a span of 14 bases. Here the CDR3 reads CASSQGNRGSEKLFF. In DNA form, the CDR3 reads TGTGCCAGCAGCCAAGGGAACCGAGGATCCGAAAAACTGTTTTTT.

The chain has TRBV11-2 and TRBJ2-1, with D perhaps matching TRBD1 or TRBD2 (5 bases each). The CDR3 has 11 amino acids. Trimming took off 3 bases at V and 13 bases at J, with 10 bases between the two ends. The germline V gene encodes CDR1 SGHAT and CDR2 FQNNGV. In nucleotides, the CDR3 is TGTGCCAGCAGCTTGGGGGACCGCCAGTTCTTC. Translation: CASSLGDRQFF.

The J gene is TRBJ2-7, the V gene TRBV19, with 8 bases matching TRBD1. Germline CDR1 and CDR2: LNHDA and SQIVND (reference sequence). This CDR3 region has 15 residues. V was pared by 2 bases and J by 2 bases, with 5 bases of the junction left unmatched. The chain's CDR3 is CASSILAGGTYEQYF. For the CDR3, the DNA is TGTGCCAGTAGTATATTGGCAGGGGGCACCTACGAGCAGTACTTC.

This clone came up a few times. The V and J genes are TRBV30 and TRBJ1-5; no firm D call. Germline V gene data show CDR1 as GTSNPN and CDR2 as SVGIG (reference sequence). Trimming shortened V by 0 bases and J by 1 base, and 4 bases separated the two germline ends. The CDR3 sequence is 13 residues long. The CDR3 protein is CAWSVQSNQPQHF. CDR3 sequence (DNA): TGTGCCTGGAGTGTCCAGAGCAATCAGCCCCAGCATTTT. The full variable domain, with the rest looked up from reference TRBV30 and TRBJ1-5, is SQTIHQWPATLVQPVGSPLSLECTVEGTSNPNLYWYRQAAGRGLQLLFYSVGIGQISSEVPQNLSASRPQDRQFILSSKKLLLSDSGFYLCAWSVQSNQPQHFGDGTRLSIL.

V usage is TRBV19 and J usage is TRBJ2-7, with 8 bases matching TRBD1. Losses at the gene ends were 4 bases for V and 0 bases for J; bases not matched to a gene: 8. CDR3 length equals 16 residues. CDR1 is LNHDA and CDR2 is SQIVND in the germline V gene (reference sequence). The DNA for the CDR3 is TGTGCCAGTAGTACTTCGGGACAGGTTAGCTCCTACGAGCAGTACTTC. The encoded protein is CASSTSGQVSSYEQYF.

This sequence joins TRBV15 and TRBJ1-6; no clear D. This CDR3 has 12 amino acids. Germline assignment: CDR1 LNHNV and CDR2 YYDKDF (reference sequence). Deletions cut 8 bases from V and 8 bases from J, with 10 bases between. The CDR3 region is CATQKPDSPLHF. The DNA of the CDR3 is TGTGCCACCCAGAAACCCGATTCACCCCTCCACTTT.

V gene TRBV7-8 combines with J gene TRBJ2-5; 7 bases match TRBD1. This CDR3 region has 16 residues. Germline V gene sequence: CDR1 SGHVS, CDR2 FQNEAQ. V was pared by 5 bases and J by 1 base, with 10 bases of the junction left unmatched. The CDR3 bases are TGTGCCAGCAGCCTCAACCGGGACAGAGCCCAAGAGACCCAGTACTTC. This gives the protein CASSLNRDRAQETQYF.

The V gene is TRBV11-3, the J gene TRBJ2-7; the match to TRBD1 covers 9 bases. The CDR3 extends over 14 amino acids. The germline V gene encodes CDR1 SGHNT and CDR2 YENEEA. V lost 4 bases to trimming and J lost 4 bases; unmatched junction nucleotides: 5. This CDR3 is CASSSGTGPYEQYF. Here the CDR3 DNA reads TGTGCCAGCAGCTCCGGGACAGGGCCTTACGAGCAGTACTTC.

V usage is TRBV4-1 and J usage is TRBJ2-3; no definite D call. The CDR3 length is 15 residues. The V end lost 4 bases, the J end lost 8 bases, and 19 bases lay between the germline ends. Germline-derived CDR1 and CDR2 are MGHRA and YSYEKL. The CDR3 here is CASSRDPFPLSTQYF. DNA for the CDR3: TGCGCCAGCAGCCGCGACCCCTTTCCTCTAAGTACGCAGTATTTT.

V gene TRBV10-1 combines with J gene TRBJ2-5; a weak D match, TRBD1 (5 bases). The CDR3 spans 17 residues. The germline V gene encodes CDR1 WNHNN and CDR2 SYGVQD (reference sequence). With 0 bases removed from V and 1 base from J, the gap between germline ends came to 15 bases. CDR3 residues: CASSESLSGHFQETQYF. The CDR3 coding sequence is TGCGCCAGCAGTGAGTCCCTATCCGGACACTTCCAAGAGACCCAGTACTTC.

This sequence joins TRBV4-2 and TRBJ2-7; TRBD2 agrees at 7 bases. J lost 2 bases, V lost 0 bases, and 10 bases had no gene match. CDR1 is LGHNA and CDR2 is YNFKEQ in the germline V gene. The CDR3 runs 17 residues. CDR3: CASSQDSWREIPYEQYF. CDR3 sequence (DNA): TGTGCCAGCAGCCAAGACTCATGGCGGGAGATACCCTACGAGCAGTACTTC.

The gene calls are TRBV6-5 and TRBJ1-1; TRBD1 matches at 9 bases. The V and J ends lost 2 bases and 1 base, in that order; junction bases with no gene match: 2. The CDR3 spans 15 residues. Germline CDR1 MNHEY, CDR2 SVGAGI. The CDR3 here is CASSYGTGRNTEAFF. The DNA for the CDR3 is TGTGCCAGCAGTTACGGGACAGGGAGGAACACTGAAGCTTTCTTT.

The chain has TRBV7-9 and TRBJ1-2; 7 bases map to TRBD1. CDR1 SEHNR and CDR2 FQNEAQ come from the germline V gene (reference sequence). CDR3 length: 15 residues. J was trimmed by 1 base and V by 3 bases; bases with no gene match: 5. The chain's CDR3 is CASSLSGGFNYGYTF. In DNA form, the CDR3 reads TGTGCCAGCAGCTTGTCAGGGGGTTTTAACTATGGCTACACCTTC. The variable domain in full, completed from reference TRBV7-9 and TRBJ1-2, reads DTGVSQNPRHKITKRGQNVTFRCDPISEHNRLYWYRQTLGQGPEFLTYFQNEAQLEKSRLLSDRFSAERPKGSFSTLEIQRTEQGDSAMYLCASSLSGGFNYGYTFGSGTRLTVV.

The chain recombines TRBV6-6 with TRBJ2-7, with D maybe TRBD1 (5 bases). Germline values: CDR1 MNHNY, CDR2 SVGAGI (reference sequence). The CDR3 consists of 13 residues. Trimming removed 0 bases from V and 6 bases from J, with 9 bases in between. CDR3 amino acids: CASSYSVQGEQYF. CDR3 nucleotide sequence: TGTGCCAGCAGTTACTCGGTCCAGGGCGAGCAGTACTTC.

The J gene is TRBJ1-3, the V gene TRBV19; D is ambiguous. Trimming cost V 3 bases and J 0 bases, with 6 bases left between them. CDR3 size: 14 residues. Germline CDR1 reads LNHDA; CDR2 reads SQIVND (reference sequence). CDR3 in DNA: TGTGCCAGTAGTATCGTCCTCTCTGGAAACACCATATATTTT. Its translation is CASSIVLSGNTIYF.

The J gene is TRBJ1-5, the V gene TRBV29-1, with D perhaps TRBD1 (6 bases). Germline V gives CDR1 SQVTM, CDR2 ANQGSEA. The length of the CDR3 is 13 residues. Trimming removed 4 bases from V and 0 bases from J, with 7 bases in between. The DNA of the CDR3 is TGCAGCGTTGGGACAGATAGCAATCAGCCCCAGCATTTT. This encodes CSVGTDSNQPQHF.

The CDR3 region has the DNA TGTGCCAGCAGCCGTACTTTGGGACAGGGAGTGAGTGGCTACACCTTC. Amino acids: CASSRTLGQGVSGYTF. The chain carries TRBV7-9 and TRBJ1-2; 9 bases map to TRBD1. Germline trimming cut 5 bases from V and 7 bases from J; bases unmatched to any gene: 14. This CDR3 comprises 16 residues. Germline V gene lookup returns CDR1 SEHNR and CDR2 FQNEAQ (reference sequence).

V gene TRBV5-1 combines with J gene TRBJ2-7, with 7 positions matching TRBD1. V shed 4 bases, J shed 2 bases, and the junction held 6 bases outside the gene matches. This CDR3 has 14 residues. Germline CDR1 SGHRS, CDR2 YFSETQ. CDR3 in amino acids: CASSKRQGPYEQYF. The CDR3 nucleotides are TGCGCCAGCAGCAAAAGACAGGGACCCTACGAGCAGTACTTC. Based on the CDR3 plus reference TRBV5-1 and TRBJ2-7, the full variable domain is KAGVTQTPRYLIKTRGQQVTLSCSPISGHRSVSWYQQTPGQGLQFLFEYFSETQRNKGNFPGRFSGRQFSNSRSEMNVSTLELGDSALYLCASSKRQGPYEQYFGPGTRLTVT.

This chain connects TRBV7-9 to TRBJ2-5; no firm D call. The ends were cut back, 5 bases at V and 0 bases at J, with 10 bases in the middle. The CDR3 length is 14 residues. Germline CDR1 reads SEHNR; CDR2 reads FQNEAQ (reference sequence). This chain's CDR3 is CASSLILDQETQYF. DNA of the CDR3: TGTGCCAGCAGCCTCATCCTGGACCAAGAGACCCAGTACTTC. Complete variable domain (other parts from reference TRBV7-9 and TRBJ2-5): DTGVSQNPRHKITKRGQNVTFRCDPISEHNRLYWYRQTLGQGPEFLTYFQNEAQLEKSRLLSDRFSAERPKGSFSTLEIQRTEQGDSAMYLCASSLILDQETQYFGPGTRLLVL.

The chain recombines TRBV15 with TRBJ2-5; D gene uncertain. V dropped 1 base and J dropped 1 base, with 7 bases sitting between them. Germline CDR1 reads LNHNV; CDR2 reads YYDKDF (reference sequence). The CDR3 contains 14 residues. Here the CDR3 reads CATSRGQSQETQYF. CDR3 coding DNA: TGTGCCACCAGCAGAGGCCAGAGCCAAGAGACCCAGTACTTC.

The chain links TRBV6-1 to TRBJ1-5; tentative D call: TRBD1 (6 bases). Per the germline V gene, CDR1 is MNHNS and CDR2 is SASEGT. CDR3 length: 15 residues. Trimming took 5 bases from V and 5 from J, leaving 16 bases between them. The CDR3 spells CASSFFRGTDQPQHF. The CDR3 DNA reads TGTGCCAGCAGTTTTTTCAGGGGAACCGATCAGCCCCAGCATTTT.